This T cell receptor beta chain was identified during a study of blood T cells in healthy people across ages. Whole-study findings and limits: With naive T cell percentage, TCR beta diversity showed a strong correlation. Significant beta diversity loss was already apparent by age approximately 38, declining roughly linearly.

This clonotype was seen a few times. The antigen is undetermined. Between the trimmed V and J ends, which lost 10 bases and 5 bases, there was a span of 23 bases. This CDR3 contains 15 residues. CDR1 and CDR2 from the germline V gene are SGHRS and YFSETQ. It was with a sample-barcoded 5' primer and a J-beta primer mix that a second PCR of about 6 to 12 cycles was run. Through a template-switch adaptor with 12 random nucleotides, each cDNA molecule received a tag. TCRdb re-called the 5' RACE reads through MiXCR, storing one row per CDR3 protein. Here the sample spans fewer than 2,000,000 distinct CDR3 sequences, roughly 32% being singletons.

This TCR came from a woman in her thirties in good health. The chain has TRBV5-1 and TRBJ2-3; D is possibly TRBD1 (6 bases). The sample taken for sequencing was blood. The chain's CDR3 is CACTSQGDVRDTQYF. CDR3 sequence (DNA): TGCGCCTGCACCTCACAGGGTGATGTACGAGATACGCAGTATTTT.